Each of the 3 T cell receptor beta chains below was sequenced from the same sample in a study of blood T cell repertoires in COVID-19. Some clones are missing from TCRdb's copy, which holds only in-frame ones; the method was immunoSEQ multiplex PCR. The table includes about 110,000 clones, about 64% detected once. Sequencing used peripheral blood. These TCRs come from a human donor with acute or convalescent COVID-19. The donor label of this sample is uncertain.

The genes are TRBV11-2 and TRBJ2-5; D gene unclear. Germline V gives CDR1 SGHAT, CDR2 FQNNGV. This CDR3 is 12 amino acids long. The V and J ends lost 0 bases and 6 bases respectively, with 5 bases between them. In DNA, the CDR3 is TGTGCCAGCAGCTTAGATAGTAAGACCCAGTACTTC. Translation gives CASSLDSKTQYF.

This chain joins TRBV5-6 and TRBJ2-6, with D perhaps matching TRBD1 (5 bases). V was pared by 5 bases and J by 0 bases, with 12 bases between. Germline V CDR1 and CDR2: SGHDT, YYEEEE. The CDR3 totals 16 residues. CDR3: CASSFKRGSGANVLTF. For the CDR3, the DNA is TGTGCCAGCAGTTTTAAAAGGGGCTCTGGGGCCAACGTCCTGACTTTC.

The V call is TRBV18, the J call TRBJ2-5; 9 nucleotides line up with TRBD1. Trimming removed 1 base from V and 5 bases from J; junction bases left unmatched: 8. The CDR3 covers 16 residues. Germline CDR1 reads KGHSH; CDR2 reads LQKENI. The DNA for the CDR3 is TGTGCCAGCTCACCACGGACCGGGACAGGGTCGGAGACCCAGTACTTC. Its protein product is CASSPRTGTGSETQYF.